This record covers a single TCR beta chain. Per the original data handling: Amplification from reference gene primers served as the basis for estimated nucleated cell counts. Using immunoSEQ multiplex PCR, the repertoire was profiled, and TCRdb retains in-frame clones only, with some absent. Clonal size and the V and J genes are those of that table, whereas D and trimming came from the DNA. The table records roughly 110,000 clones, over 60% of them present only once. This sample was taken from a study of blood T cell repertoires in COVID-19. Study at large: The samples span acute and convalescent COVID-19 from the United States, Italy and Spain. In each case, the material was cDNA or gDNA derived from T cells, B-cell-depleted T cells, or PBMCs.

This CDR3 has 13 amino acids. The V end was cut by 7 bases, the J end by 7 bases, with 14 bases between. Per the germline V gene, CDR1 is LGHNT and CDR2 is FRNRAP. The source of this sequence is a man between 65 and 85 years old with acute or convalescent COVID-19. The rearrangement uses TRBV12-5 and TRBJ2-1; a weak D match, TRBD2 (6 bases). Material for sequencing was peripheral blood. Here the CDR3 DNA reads TGTGCTAGTGCCGGCCGAGGGAGGAATGAGCAGTTCTTC. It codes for CASAGRGRNEQFF.